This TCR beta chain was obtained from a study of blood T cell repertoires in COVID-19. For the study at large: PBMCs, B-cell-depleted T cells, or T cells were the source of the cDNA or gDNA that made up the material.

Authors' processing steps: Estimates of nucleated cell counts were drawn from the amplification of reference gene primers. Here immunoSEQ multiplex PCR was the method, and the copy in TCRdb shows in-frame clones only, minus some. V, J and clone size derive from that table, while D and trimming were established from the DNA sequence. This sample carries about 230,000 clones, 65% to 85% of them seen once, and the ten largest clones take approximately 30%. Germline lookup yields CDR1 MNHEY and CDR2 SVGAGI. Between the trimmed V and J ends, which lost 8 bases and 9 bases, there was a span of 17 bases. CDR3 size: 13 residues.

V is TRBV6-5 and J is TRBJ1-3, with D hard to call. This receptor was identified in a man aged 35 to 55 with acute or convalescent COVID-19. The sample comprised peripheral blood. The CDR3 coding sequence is TGTGCCAGCTATAAAGTGGGAGTCGGCACCATATATTTT. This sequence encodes CASYKVGVGTIYF.